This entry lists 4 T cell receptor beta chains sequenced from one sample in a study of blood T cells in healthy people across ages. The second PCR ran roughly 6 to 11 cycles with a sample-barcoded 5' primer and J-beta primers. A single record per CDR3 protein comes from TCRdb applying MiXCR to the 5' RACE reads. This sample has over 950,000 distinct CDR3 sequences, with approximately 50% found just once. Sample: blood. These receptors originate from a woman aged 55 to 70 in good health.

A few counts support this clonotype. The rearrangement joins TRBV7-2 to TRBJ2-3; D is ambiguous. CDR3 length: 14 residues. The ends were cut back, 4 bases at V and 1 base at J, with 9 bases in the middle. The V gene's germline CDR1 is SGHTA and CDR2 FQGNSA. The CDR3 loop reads CASSWDVGTDTQYF. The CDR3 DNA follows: TGTGCCAGCAGCTGGGATGTTGGCACAGATACGCAGTATTTT.

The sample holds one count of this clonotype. The CDR3 region is CASSYGGLAVGETQYF. CDR3 coding DNA: TGTGCCAGCAGTTACGGAGGACTAGCGGTGGGAGAGACCCAGTACTTC. The V and J genes are TRBV6-5 and TRBJ2-5; 10 nucleotides align to TRBD2. The CDR3 runs 16 residues. Trimming cost V 2 bases and J 4 bases; bases outside gene matches: 7. Looked up from germline, CDR1 is MNHEY and CDR2 is SVGAGI.

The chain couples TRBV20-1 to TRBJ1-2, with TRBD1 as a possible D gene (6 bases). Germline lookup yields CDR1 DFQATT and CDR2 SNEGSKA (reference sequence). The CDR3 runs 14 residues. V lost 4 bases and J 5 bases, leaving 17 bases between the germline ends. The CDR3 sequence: CSANPTGFSYGYTF. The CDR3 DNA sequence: TGCAGTGCTAATCCGACAGGTTTTTCTTATGGCTACACCTTC.

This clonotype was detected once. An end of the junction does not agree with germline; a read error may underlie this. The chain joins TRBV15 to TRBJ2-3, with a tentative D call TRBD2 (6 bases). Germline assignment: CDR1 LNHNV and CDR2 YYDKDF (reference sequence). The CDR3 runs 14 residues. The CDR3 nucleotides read TGTGCCGCCAGCAGGTTAGCGGGCACAGATACGCAGTATTTT. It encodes CAASRLAGTDTQYF.